Listed here are 25 T cell receptor beta chains from one sample, sequenced in a study of OX40 agonist ivuxolimab in advanced cancers. Generated by immunoSEQ multiplex PCR, the TCRdb table keeps only in-frame clones and is missing some. Of about 22,000 clones listed, roughly 80% were seen once; the top ten hold roughly 24%. This specimen consisted of CD4+ or CD8+ T cells sorted from blood, obtained in a trial of the OX40 agonist ivuxolimab. These receptors were obtained from an adult with an advanced solid tumor such as melanoma, head and neck, liver or kidney cancer.

This chain joins TRBV9 and TRBJ1-2; D gene uncertain. Trimming pared 1 base from V and 4 bases from J, leaving 8 bases between. CDR1 is SGDLS, CDR2 YYNGEE, per germline. This CDR3 has 13 residues. The CDR3 loop reads CASSVLSSYGYTF. CDR3 sequence (DNA): TGTGCCAGCAGCGTATTGTCTAGCTATGGCTACACCTTC.

The J gene is TRBJ2-5, the V gene TRBV10-3; D remains ambiguous. CDR3 length: 16 amino acids. Trimming took off 0 bases at V and 1 base at J, with 12 bases between the two ends. Germline V gene lookup returns CDR1 ENHRY and CDR2 SYGVKD. Here the CDR3 reads CAISESAGLTQETQYF. CDR3 nucleotides: TGTGCCATCAGTGAGTCCGCCGGGCTAACCCAAGAGACCCAGTACTTC.

For this clone: One end of the junction fails to match germline, which may point to a read error. This chain joins TRBV19 and TRBJ1-2, with D unresolved. The CDR3 spans 11 residues. The germline V gene encodes CDR1 LNHDA and CDR2 SQIVND (reference sequence). CDR3 DNA: TGTGCCAGTAGTCTAGAAGAGGGCTACACCTTC. Translating it yields CASSLEEGYTF.

The rearrangement uses TRBV6-5 and TRBJ2-2; 7 bases are shared with TRBD1. V gave up 2 bases and J gave up 5 bases; unmatched junction bases: 2. Per germline, CDR1 MNHEY and CDR2 SVGAGI. The CDR3 is made up of 14 amino acids. Here the CDR3 reads CASSYPQGTGELFF. CDR3 sequence (DNA): TGTGCCAGCAGTTACCCACAGGGGACCGGGGAGCTGTTTTTT.

In nucleotides, the CDR3 is TGCGCCAGCAGCTCCGACTACTACAATGAGCAGTTCTTC. It translates to CASSSDYYNEQFF. This rearrangement joins TRBV5-1 to TRBJ2-1; D might be TRBD2 (5 bases). V lost 3 bases and J lost 3, with 7 bases in between. This CDR3 spans 13 amino acids. CDR1 is SGHRS, CDR2 YFSETQ, per germline.

J is TRBJ1-5 and V is TRBV28; D is undetermined. Trimming pared 3 bases from V and 6 bases from J, leaving 3 bases between. This CDR3 region has 11 residues. Per the germline V gene, CDR1 is MDHEN and CDR2 is SYDVKM. DNA for the CDR3: TGTGCCAGCAGTTTCACTCAGCCCCAGCATTTT. Its translation is CASSFTQPQHF.

The rearrangement joins TRBV27 to TRBJ2-2, with D perhaps matching TRBD2 (6 bases). This CDR3 is 16 amino acids long. The V end was cut by 7 bases, the J end by 1 base, with 16 bases between. CDR1 and CDR2 (germline): MNHEY, SMNVEV (reference sequence). The CDR3 DNA reads as TGTGCCAGCACCTTTTCCGGGACTGGGAACACCGGGGAGCTGTTTTTT. Residues: CASTFSGTGNTGELFF.

V and J are TRBV19 and TRBJ2-6; D gene ambiguous. The V end was cut by 0 bases, the J end by 0 bases, with 6 bases between. Germline CDR1 is LNHDA and CDR2 is SQIVND (reference sequence). CDR3 length: 16 residues. DNA of the CDR3: TGTGCCAGTAGTATAGATACGGGCTCTGGGGCCAACGTCCTGACTTTC. It yields the protein CASSIDTGSGANVLTF.

This clone has more than one count but fewer than ten. The rearrangement joins TRBV30 to TRBJ1-3; maybe TRBD1 (6 bases). The germline CDR1 and CDR2 sequences are GTSNPN and SVGIG (reference sequence). The CDR3 has 14 residues. V lost 4 bases and J 0 bases, leaving 10 bases between the germline ends. This CDR3 reads CAWTGQYSGNTIYF. DNA of the CDR3: TGTGCCTGGACCGGACAGTACTCTGGAAACACCATATATTTT.

The chain uses TRBV27 and TRBJ2-1; TRBD2 aligns across 8 bases. There are 14 residues in the CDR3. J gave up 9 bases and V 3 bases, and 7 bases lay outside the gene matches. Germline V gene lookup returns CDR1 MNHEY and CDR2 SMNVEV (reference sequence). The CDR3 DNA is TGTGCCAGCAGTTTTAACGGGAGGGGTGGTGAGCAGTTCTTC. It is translated as CASSFNGRGGEQFF.

The sample holds many counts of this clone. The rearrangement links TRBV6-4 to TRBJ1-1; D possibly corresponds to TRBD1 (5 bases). This CDR3 comprises 13 residues. Per the germline V gene, CDR1 is MRHNA and CDR2 is SNTAGT. V gave up 3 bases and J gave up 1 base, with 6 bases separating them. Here the CDR3 reads CASSETENTEAFF. The CDR3 region has the DNA TGTGCCAGCAGTGAGACAGAGAACACTGAAGCTTTCTTT.

This clone was observed a handful of times. The chain links TRBV27 to TRBJ2-1; no clear D gene. Trimming left V 8 bases short and J 2 bases short, with 7 bases between. The CDR3 is 12 residues long. In germline, CDR1 is MNHEY, CDR2 SMNVEV (reference sequence). The CDR3 sequence: CASSGPYNEQFF. CDR3 DNA sequence: TGTGCCAGCTCCGGACCCTACAATGAGCAGTTCTTC.

The chain couples TRBV2 to TRBJ2-7; possible D gene TRBD1, 6 bases. V shed 5 bases and J shed 3 bases, with 11 bases lying between them. Germline CDR1 is SNHLY and CDR2 is FYNNEI. The CDR3 is made up of 13 amino acids. Here the CDR3 reads CASSHGQSYEQYF. The CDR3 region has the DNA TGTGCCAGCAGTCACGGACAGAGCTACGAGCAGTACTTC.

This clone was counted once. The rearrangement joins TRBV4-3 to TRBJ2-5; D remains unclear. V was pared by 4 bases and J by 5 bases, with 17 bases between. The CDR3 consists of 15 residues. Germline V gene sequence: CDR1 LGHNA, CDR2 YSLEER. The CDR3 here is CASSPLPGAGETQYF. The CDR3 DNA reads TGCGCCAGCAGCCCATTGCCTGGCGCCGGGGAGACCCAGTACTTC.

The gene calls are TRBV5-1 and TRBJ1-2; D remains ambiguous. Looked up from germline, CDR1 is SGHRS and CDR2 is YFSETQ. The V end lost 1 base, the J end lost 6 bases, and 7 bases lay between the germline ends. There are 12 residues in the CDR3. The CDR3 reads CASSLLQDGYTF. CDR3 DNA: TGCGCCAGCAGCTTGCTACAAGATGGCTACACCTTC.

The V call is TRBV11-2, the J call TRBJ2-1; 10 bases map to TRBD1. This CDR3 region has 15 residues. Losses at the gene ends were 6 bases for V and 7 bases for J; bases not matched to a gene: 9. From germline, CDR1 is SGHAT and CDR2 FQNNGV. The chain's CDR3 is CASRPTTGGWNEQFF. For the CDR3, the DNA is TGTGCCAGCAGACCTACGACAGGGGGCTGGAATGAGCAGTTCTTC.

This chain links TRBV27 with TRBJ2-7; no firm D call. Germline CDR1 is MNHEY and CDR2 is SMNVEV (reference sequence). This CDR3 comprises 13 residues. Deletions cut 0 bases from V and 2 bases from J, with 5 bases between. CDR3 amino acids: CASSLSRAYEQYF. The CDR3 nucleotides are TGTGCCAGCAGTTTATCCAGAGCCTACGAGCAGTACTTC.

The V gene is TRBV11-2, the J gene TRBJ2-7; 7 bases map to TRBD2. V lost 3 bases, J lost 4 bases, and 6 bases stayed unmatched. The CDR3 contains 14 residues. Per the germline V gene, CDR1 is SGHAT and CDR2 is FQNNGV. As DNA, the CDR3 is TGTGCCAGCAGCTTCGGCGGGAGTGGGTACGAGCAGTACTTC. Its translation: CASSFGGSGYEQYF.

This clone was recorded only once. V usage is TRBV7-2 and J usage is TRBJ2-7, with 9 bases aligning to TRBD1. J was trimmed by 3 bases and V by 1 base; bases with no gene match: 7. Looked up from germline, CDR1 is SGHTA and CDR2 is FQGNSA. This CDR3 spans 16 amino acids. CDR3 residues: CASSLVARTGVYEQYF. Here the CDR3 DNA reads TGTGCCAGCAGCTTAGTCGCCAGGACAGGGGTCTACGAGCAGTACTTC.

The chain recombines TRBV6-4 with TRBJ2-2; D is uncertain. V lost 5 bases and J 6 bases, leaving 13 bases between the germline ends. CDR3 length equals 14 residues. Germline lookup yields CDR1 MRHNA and CDR2 SNTAGT. CDR3 region: CASSLGSSPGELFF. Here the CDR3 DNA reads TGTGCCAGCAGTCTGGGTAGCTCTCCCGGGGAGCTGTTTTTT.

This clone was counted once. V and J are TRBV11-3 and TRBJ1-1, with a tentative D call TRBD1 (6 bases). The CDR3 loop spans 14 amino acids. Between the trimmed V and J ends, which lost 5 bases and 6 bases, there was a span of 16 bases. The germline CDR1 and CDR2 sequences are SGHNT and YENEEA. CDR3 DNA: TGTGCCAGCAGCCCATCGCAGGGGACGGCTGAAGCTTTCTTT. Its protein product is CASSPSQGTAEAFF.

The sample holds one count of this clone. J is TRBJ1-1 and V is TRBV6-5; D is undetermined. From germline, CDR1 is MNHEY and CDR2 SVGAGI. With 0 bases removed from V and 1 base from J, the gap between germline ends came to 9 bases. The CDR3 is made up of 15 amino acids. This chain's CDR3 is CASSYSTGTNTEAFF. CDR3 sequence (DNA): TGTGCCAGCAGTTACTCGACGGGCACGAACACTGAAGCTTTCTTT.

This sequence joins TRBV5-1 and TRBJ2-1, with D unresolved. Germline V gene data show CDR1 as SGHRS and CDR2 as YFSETQ. V was pared by 2 bases and J by 1 base, with 13 bases between. The CDR3 length is 16 residues. This chain's CDR3 is CASSLVPESSYNEQFF. In DNA form, the CDR3 reads TGCGCCAGCAGCTTAGTACCTGAAAGTTCCTACAATGAGCAGTTCTTC.

This chain links TRBV2 with TRBJ2-6; perhaps TRBD2 as D (5 bases). V dropped 11 bases and J dropped 0 bases, with 11 bases sitting between them. Germline CDR1 SNHLY, CDR2 FYNNEI. CDR3 length: 14 residues. CDR3 sequence reads: CAPSGGSGANVLTF. DNA for the CDR3: TGTGCCCCCTCAGGAGGCTCTGGGGCCAACGTCCTGACTTTC.

The chain carries TRBV5-1 and TRBJ1-2; D gene ambiguous. Germline CDR1 reads SGHRS; CDR2 reads YFSETQ. The germline V and J ends were trimmed by 3 bases and 5 bases, with 14 bases remaining between them. The CDR3 covers 14 residues. CDR3 in amino acids: CASSWASGRYGYTF. The CDR3 coding sequence is TGCGCCAGCAGCTGGGCCTCGGGTCGGTATGGCTACACCTTC.